Below, 22 T cell receptor beta chains from the same sample are listed, as sequenced in a study of low-dose radiotherapy and immunotherapy resistance in tumors. Time point denoted: after trial treatment. Treatment defined: LDRT plus nivolumab, ipilimumab, low-dose cyclophosphamide and aspirin (RACIN trial). Primers targeting TRAV and TRBV primed first-strand cDNA, covering alpha and beta chains. A roughly 19-cycle PCR with a constant-region primer and V-primer adapter amplified TCRs. TCRdb redid the calling of the reads with MiXCR, one entry per CDR3 protein. The sample comprises around 80,000 distinct CDR3 sequences, around a sixth of which are singletons, and about 1.3% rests with the top ten. The specimen was PBMCs, collected after low-dose radiotherapy plus immunotherapy. The receptors derive from a male donor with prostate cancer.

Many counts were recorded for this clonotype. The chain employs TRBV29-1 and TRBJ2-1; D not certain. Trimming removed 1 base at V and 9 bases at J, with 16 bases between. CDR1 and CDR2 from the germline V gene are SQVTM and ANQGSEA. CDR3 length: 14 amino acids. This chain's CDR3 is CSVEAEGSRREQFF. The CDR3 DNA reads as TGCAGCGTTGAAGCCGAAGGCTCTAGGCGTGAGCAGTTCTTC.

This rearrangement joins TRBV5-4 to TRBJ2-3, with a tentative D call TRBD2 (6 bases). CDR3 length equals 15 residues. Trimming stripped 10 bases from V and 0 bases from J, with 18 bases between. The germline CDR1 and CDR2 sequences are SGHNT and YYREEE (reference sequence). The CDR3 DNA reads as TGTGCCGCCGGGAGAAGCAGCAGTAGCACAGATACGCAGTATTTT. Encoded protein: CAAGRSSSSTDTQYF.

This clonotype was picked up many times. The rearrangement joins TRBV4-2 to TRBJ2-5; 12 positions agree with TRBD2. The germline CDR1 and CDR2 sequences are LGHNA and YNFKEQ. Trimming cost V 2 bases and J 6 bases; bases outside gene matches: 1. The CDR3 has 14 amino acids. CDR3 sequence reads: CASSQTSGGKTQYF. The CDR3 DNA is TGTGCCAGCAGCCAAACTAGCGGGGGGAAGACCCAGTACTTC.

Details on this clonotype: This may come from a read error, since a much larger clone is one base off. The chain couples TRBV28 to TRBJ1-5; 12 bases are shared with TRBD1. Germline V gene sequence: CDR1 MDHEN, CDR2 SYDVKM. CDR3 length equals 15 residues. The DNA of the CDR3 is TGTGCCAGCAGTCTAGGGACAGGGGGCGGGCAGCCCCAGCGTTTT. Encoded protein: CASSLGTGGGQPQRF. Full variable domain (remainder filled in from reference TRBV28 and TRBJ1-5): DVKVTQSSRYLVKRTGEKVFLECVQDMDHENMFWYRQDPGLGLRLIYFSYDVKMKEKGDIPEGYSVSREKKERFSLILESASTNQTSMYLCASSLGTGGGQPQRFGDGTRLSIL.

Remarks on this clonotype: Only one base separates this from a far larger clonotype, so it likely reflects a read error. The V call is TRBV13, the J call TRBJ1-5, with D possibly TRBD1 on 5 matching bases. The germline CDR1 and CDR2 sequences are PRHDT and FYEKMQ (reference sequence). Trimming shortened V by 6 bases and J by 6 bases, and 18 bases separated the two germline ends. There are 15 residues in the CDR3. The CDR3 nucleotides are TGTGCCAGCAGTCAAACTGAGGGACGGACTCAGCCCCAGCATTTT. It encodes CASSQTEGRTQPQHF. Using reference TRBV13 and TRBJ1-5 for the parts outside the CDR3, the full variable domain is AAGVIQSPRHLIKEKRETATLKCYPIPRHDTVYWYQQGPGQDPQFLISFYEKMQSDKGSIPDRFSAQQFSDYHSELNMSSLELGDSALYFCASSQTEGRTQPQHFGDGTRLSIL.

This clonotype was counted ten times or more. This chain joins TRBV9 and TRBJ2-5, with TRBD1 as a possible D gene (6 bases). V lost 0 bases and J lost 3, with 15 bases in between. The CDR3 extends over 16 amino acids. Looked up from germline, CDR1 is SGDLS and CDR2 is YYNGEE. CDR3 in DNA: TGTGCCAGCAGCGTAGATGGGTGGACAGACAAAGAGACCCAGTACTTC. The encoded protein is CASSVDGWTDKETQYF.

This clonotype was seen many times. The gene calls are TRBV6-5 and TRBJ2-6; D unresolved. The CDR3 runs to 15 residues. Germline V gene lookup returns CDR1 MNHEY and CDR2 SVGAGI. Trimming removed 7 bases from V and 0 bases from J, with 10 bases in between. The CDR3 nucleotides read TGTGCCAGCACTAAAAGCCACTCTGGGGCCAACGTCCTGACTTTC. Translated: CASTKSHSGANVLTF.

V gene TRBV4-1 combines with J gene TRBJ2-2, with 10 bases fitting TRBD2. The V gene's germline CDR1 is MGHRA and CDR2 YSYEKL. V trimming: 1 base; J trimming: 4 bases; junction bases outside the gene matches: 6. The CDR3 covers 17 residues. The CDR3 reads CASSQGLAGVGTGELFF. The CDR3 coding sequence is TGCGCCAGCAGCCAAGGTCTAGCGGGAGTTGGCACCGGGGAGCTGTTTTTT.

This clonotype has ten or more counts. The chain combines TRBV5-4 with TRBJ2-1; the match to TRBD2 covers 15 bases. Trimming cost V 4 bases and J 0 bases; bases outside gene matches: 11. The length of the CDR3 is 20 residues. Germline V gene lookup returns CDR1 SGHNT and CDR2 YYREEE (reference sequence). CDR3 sequence reads: CASSNPGLAGGGSSYNEQFF. CDR3 DNA sequence: TGTGCCAGCAGCAACCCGGGACTAGCGGGAGGAGGAAGCTCCTACAATGAGCAGTTCTTC. The whole variable domain, filled in from reference TRBV5-4 and TRBJ2-1, reads ETGVTQSPTHLIKTRGQQVTLRCSSQSGHNTVSWYQQALGQGPQFIFQYYREEENGRGNFPPRFSGLQFPNYSSELNVNALELDDSALYLCASSNPGLAGGGSSYNEQFFGPGTRLTVL.

This clonotype was seen many times. The genes are TRBV24-1 and TRBJ2-1; TRBD1 matches 7 bases. The trim removed 3 bases at V and 11 bases at J, leaving 6 bases unmatched. The length of the CDR3 is 13 residues. Germline assignment: CDR1 KGHDR and CDR2 SFDVKD. CDR3 in DNA: TGTGCCACCAGTGATACCCCGGGACAGCAGCAGTTCTTC. This encodes CATSDTPGQQQFF.

At least ten counts were recorded for this clonotype. The V gene is TRBV7-8, the J gene TRBJ2-7; 7 nucleotides match TRBD2. V shed 5 bases, J shed 6 bases, and the junction held 4 bases outside the gene matches. This CDR3 region has 12 residues. Germline CDR1 and CDR2: SGHVS and FQNEAQ. CDR3 region: CASSPWGGEQYF. The DNA of the CDR3 is TGTGCCAGCAGCCCGTGGGGGGGCGAGCAGTACTTC. Filled out from reference TRBV7-8 and TRBJ2-7, the complete variable domain reads GAGVSQSPRYKVAKRGQDVALRCDPISGHVSLFWYQQALGQGPEFLTYFQNEAQLDKSGLPSDRFFAERPEGSVSTLKIQRTQQEDSAVYLCASSPWGGEQYFGPGTRLTVT.

This clonotype showed up many times. The V and J genes are TRBV25-1 and TRBJ2-7; D is perhaps TRBD2 (5 bases). The CDR3 spans 15 residues. V dropped 2 bases and J dropped 4 bases, with 15 bases sitting between them. CDR1 MGHDK and CDR2 SYGVNS come from the germline V gene. The CDR3 is CASSEGEWWLYEQYF. DNA of the CDR3: TGTGCCAGCAGTGAAGGGGAGTGGTGGTTGTACGAGCAGTACTTC.

This clonotype was recorded at least ten times. The rearrangement links TRBV11-2 to TRBJ1-1, with D uncertain. With 3 bases removed from V and 1 base from J, the gap between germline ends came to 3 bases. The CDR3 contains 12 residues. In germline, CDR1 is SGHAT, CDR2 FQNNGV. Here the CDR3 reads CASSLKNTEAFF. The CDR3 DNA sequence: TGTGCCAGCAGCTTGAAGAACACTGAAGCTTTCTTT.

Many counts were recorded for this clonotype. This sequence joins TRBV7-6 and TRBJ2-1; TRBD2 agrees at 8 bases. The V gene end was trimmed by 0 bases and the J gene end by 7 bases; junction bases not matched to a gene: 5. This CDR3 region has 15 residues. CDR1 SGHVS and CDR2 FNYEAQ come from the germline V gene. This chain's CDR3 is CASSLASAGANEQFF. CDR3 nucleotide sequence: TGTGCCAGCAGCTTAGCATCAGCGGGAGCTAATGAGCAGTTCTTC.

This clonotype has at least ten counts. The chain is built from TRBV7-2 and TRBJ2-3; D gene uncertain. V lost 5 bases, J lost 2 bases, and 11 bases lay in between. Germline V gene lookup returns CDR1 SGHTA and CDR2 FQGNSA. This CDR3 region has 14 residues. The CDR3 DNA follows: TGTGCCAGCAGCCCGGGTCCCCCCACAGATACGCAGTATTTT. Protein: CASSPGPPTDTQYF. Full variable domain (remainder filled in from reference TRBV7-2 and TRBJ2-3): GAGVSQSPSNKVTEKGKDVELRCDPISGHTALYWYRQSLGQGLEFLIYFQGNSAPDKSGLPSDRFSAERTGGSVSTLTIQRTQQEDSAVYLCASSPGPPTDTQYFGPGTRLTVL.

There are many counts of this clonotype. The J gene is TRBJ1-1, the V gene TRBV29-1; D possibly corresponds to TRBD1 (5 bases). This CDR3 has 13 residues. The germline gives CDR1 SQVTM, CDR2 ANQGSEA. V lost 6 bases and J lost 0, with 11 bases in between. CDR3 protein: CSVGGRLNTEAFF. The CDR3 DNA reads TGCAGCGTCGGGGGACGGTTGAACACTGAAGCTTTCTTT.

This clonotype came up many times. The CDR3 is CASSTRLSNEQFF. The CDR3 bases are TGTGCCAGCAGCACCCGCCTGAGCAATGAGCAGTTCTTC. The J gene is TRBJ2-1, the V gene TRBV11-1; no clear D gene. Trimming removed 5 bases at V and 6 bases at J, with 11 bases between. CDR1 and CDR2 from the germline V gene are SGHAT and FQDESV (reference sequence). CDR3 size: 13 residues.

This clonotype was counted ten times or more. The rearrangement joins TRBV5-4 to TRBJ2-4, with TRBD1 matching 7 bases. Unmatched junction bases numbered 3, after V lost 5 bases and J lost 10 bases. Germline CDR1 is SGHNT and CDR2 is YYREEE (reference sequence). This CDR3 has 11 amino acids. The CDR3 here is CASSAGGIQYF. DNA of the CDR3: TGTGCCAGCAGTGCAGGGGGAATTCAGTACTTC.

This clonotype was detected many times. This sequence joins TRBV28 and TRBJ1-1; 7 nucleotides match TRBD1. Germline CDR1 reads MDHEN; CDR2 reads SYDVKM. This CDR3 region has 13 residues. The V gene end was trimmed by 6 bases and the J gene end by 0 bases; junction bases not matched to a gene: 1. The CDR3 DNA follows: TGTGCCAGCAGGGGACAGTTGAACACTGAAGCTTTCTTT. Amino acids: CASRGQLNTEAFF.

This clonotype was observed at least ten times. V is TRBV5-6 and J is TRBJ2-7; no definite D call. Per the germline V gene, CDR1 is SGHDT and CDR2 is YYEEEE. This CDR3 has 16 residues. Trimming shortened V by 0 bases and J by 3 bases, and 16 bases separated the two germline ends. The CDR3 is CASSLGWSPGGYEQYF. In DNA, the CDR3 is TGTGCCAGCAGCTTGGGATGGTCCCCCGGCGGCTACGAGCAGTACTTC.

In its sample, this clonotype was seen many times. The CDR3 bases are TGCGCCAGCAGCGAGCAGGGGGCGCGGACTGAAGCTTTCTTT. It encodes CASSEQGARTEAFF. The genes are TRBV5-1 and TRBJ1-1, with 8 bases identical to TRBD1. The CDR3 has 14 amino acids. The germline V gene has CDR1 SGHRS and CDR2 YFSETQ. Trimming took 4 bases from V and 5 from J; bases not matched to a gene: 7. Looking up the rest from reference TRBV5-1 and TRBJ1-1 gives the full variable domain: KAGVTQTPRYLIKTRGQQVTLSCSPISGHRSVSWYQQTPGQGLQFLFEYFSETQRNKGNFPGRFSGRQFSNSRSEMNVSTLELGDSALYLCASSEQGARTEAFFGQGTRLTVV.

The sample holds many counts of this clonotype. The chain has TRBV13 and TRBJ2-7; 7 bases line up with TRBD2. The CDR3 spans 16 residues. Germline values: CDR1 PRHDT, CDR2 FYEKMQ (reference sequence). V dropped 4 bases and J dropped 0; count of bases not matched to a gene: 9. The CDR3 here is CASSSRAVAGSYEQYF. In DNA, the CDR3 is TGTGCCAGCAGCTCCCGGGCGGTAGCGGGCTCCTACGAGCAGTACTTC.